One sample yielded the 21 T cell receptor beta chains listed below, sequenced in a study of CD8 T cells in ankylosing spondylitis. TCRdb redid the calling of the 5' RACE reads with MiXCR, one entry per CDR3 protein. This table has 220,000 or so distinct CDR3 sequences, approximately 10% appearing once. The material sequenced was blood, either unsorted or a sorted T cell fraction (not recorded which). These TCRs come from a male donor with ankylosing spondylitis or in good health (not recorded which).

Concerning this clonotype: This may stem from a read error, because a much larger clone lies one nucleotide away. J is TRBJ2-7 and V is TRBV7-2; D unresolved. The CDR3 extends over 12 amino acids. Per the germline V gene, CDR1 is SGHTA and CDR2 is FQGNSA. This CDR3 is CASSLTARGQHF. CDR3 in DNA: TGTGCCAGCAGCTTAACCGCTCGTGGGCAGCACTTC.

This clonotype has only a few counts. The rearrangement joins TRBV5-5 to TRBJ2-1; 11 bases map to TRBD2. The CDR3 extends over 15 amino acids. The ends lost 0 bases at V and 10 bases at J; junction bases unmatched: 6. Germline loops: CDR1 SGHKS, CDR2 YYEKEE (reference sequence). CDR3 bases: TGTGCCAGCAGCTTGGGGGCTAGCGGGGGGCCCGAGCAGTTCTTC. It is translated as CASSLGASGGPEQFF.

This clonotype has at least ten counts. This chain connects TRBV7-2 to TRBJ2-3, with D uncertain. The CDR3 is 14 residues long. The germline V gene has CDR1 SGHTA and CDR2 FQGNSA. V was cut by 5 bases and J by 3 bases, with 12 bases left in between. The CDR3 region is CASSVFRQTDTQYF. In nucleotides, the CDR3 is TGTGCCAGCAGCGTATTTCGACAAACAGATACGCAGTATTTT.

This clonotype was picked up many times. The V and J genes are TRBV7-3 and TRBJ2-5; D may be TRBD1 (6 bases). The CDR3 has 14 amino acids. In germline, CDR1 is SGHTA, CDR2 FQGTGA. Trimming took 5 bases from V and 3 from J, leaving 13 bases between them. The CDR3 DNA follows: TGTGCCAGCAGCCATCCGGGACAAGAAGAGACCCAGTACTTC. It specifies CASSHPGQEETQYF. The full variable domain, its missing parts supplied by reference TRBV7-3 and TRBJ2-5, is GAGVSQTPSNKVTEKGKYVELRCDPISGHTALYWYRQSLGQGPEFLIYFQGTGAADDSGLPNDRFFAVRPEGSVSTLKIQRTERGDSAVYLCASSHPGQEETQYFGPGTRLLVL.

The chain couples TRBV7-3 to TRBJ2-5, with D perhaps TRBD2 (5 bases). V lost 0 bases and J 1 base, leaving 12 bases between the germline ends. The CDR3 runs to 16 residues. CDR1 is SGHTA, CDR2 FQGTGA, per germline. In nucleotides, the CDR3 is TGTGCCAGCAGCTTAACGGGTTCGGGGTCCCAAGAGACCCAGTACTTC. Translated, it gives CASSLTGSGSQETQYF.

In this sample, this clonotype turned up many times. This sequence joins TRBV20-1 and TRBJ2-2; D is undetermined. In germline, CDR1 is DFQATT, CDR2 SNEGSKA (reference sequence). The CDR3 length is 15 residues. Trimming removed 3 bases at V and 9 bases at J, with 20 bases between. This chain's CDR3 is CSASSSQNPARELFF. DNA of the CDR3: TGCAGTGCTAGTTCGTCGCAGAACCCAGCCCGGGAGCTGTTTTTT.

In this sample, this clonotype turned up many times. Germline is not matched at one junction end, which may reflect a read error. The chain employs TRBV20-1 and TRBJ2-3; 10 nucleotides agree with TRBD1. The germline gives CDR1 DFQATT, CDR2 SNEGSKA (reference sequence). The CDR3 contains 15 residues. In DNA, the CDR3 is TGCAGTGCAAGAGGACAGGGGGTGACCACAGATACGCAGTATTTT. It encodes CSARGQGVTTDTQYF.

This clonotype appeared many times. This chain connects TRBV7-2 to TRBJ2-1; 11 bases fit TRBD2. Germline CDR1 SGHTA, CDR2 FQGNSA. V lost 4 bases and J lost 9; bases outside the gene matches: 8. The CDR3 has 15 amino acids. Here the CDR3 DNA reads TGTGCCAGCAGCTCCCGACTAGCGGGGCGAAGTGAGCAGTTCTTC. This codes for CASSSRLAGRSEQFF. Filled out from reference TRBV7-2 and TRBJ2-1, the complete variable domain reads GAGVSQSPSNKVTEKGKDVELRCDPISGHTALYWYRQSLGQGLEFLIYFQGNSAPDKSGLPSDRFSAERTGGSVSTLTIQRTQQEDSAVYLCASSSRLAGRSEQFFGPGTRLTVL.

Concerning this clonotype: At one end, the junction sequence differs from germline, possibly due to a read error. The chain recombines TRBV7-7 with TRBJ2-3; TRBD2 agrees at 7 bases. The CDR3 covers 15 residues. Germline CDR1 reads SSHAT; CDR2 reads FNYEAQ (reference sequence). The CDR3 region has the DNA TGTGCTAGCAGCTTAGACGGGGGGACCACAGATACGCAGTATTTT. Translating gives CASSLDGGTTDTQYF.

This clonotype was detected ten times or more. V is TRBV4-2 and J is TRBJ1-1; D is perhaps TRBD1 (6 bases). The CDR3 consists of 14 residues. Deletions cut 4 bases from V and 11 bases from J, with 20 bases between. Germline CDR1 reads LGHNA; CDR2 reads YNFKEQ. Here the CDR3 reads CASSRGANSGEAFF. The CDR3, as DNA: TGTGCCAGCAGCCGGGGGGCAAACTCCGGGGAGGCTTTCTTT.

J is TRBJ2-3 and V is TRBV5-1; D perhaps matches TRBD1 (6 bases). Germline assignment: CDR1 SGHRS and CDR2 YFSETQ. The CDR3 has 14 amino acids. Trimming took 5 bases from V and 4 from J, leaving 14 bases between them. Here the CDR3 reads CASREQGYADTQYF. In nucleotides, the CDR3 is TGCGCCAGCAGGGAACAGGGCTACGCAGATACGCAGTATTTT.

This clonotype has a count of ten or more. The chain couples TRBV5-1 to TRBJ2-2; no clear D gene. The V gene's germline CDR1 is SGHRS and CDR2 YFSETQ. Trimming took off 3 bases at V and 2 bases at J, with 11 bases between the two ends. The CDR3 length is 15 residues. The CDR3 loop is CASSYTVDNTGELFF. The DNA for the CDR3 is TGCGCCAGCAGCTACACGGTAGATAACACCGGGGAGCTGTTTTTT.

Many counts were recorded for this clonotype. The chain couples TRBV5-1 to TRBJ2-7; perhaps TRBD2 as D (6 bases). In germline, CDR1 is SGHRS, CDR2 YFSETQ. The germline V and J ends were trimmed by 4 bases and 4 bases, with 12 bases remaining between them. The CDR3 has 13 amino acids. The CDR3 nucleotides read TGCGCCAGCAGCGGAGGGACCGGATACGAGCAGTACTTC. It specifies CASSGGTGYEQYF.

This clonotype has at least ten counts. J is TRBJ2-1 and V is TRBV25-1, with a possible D match to TRBD2 (5 bases). CDR1 is MGHDK and CDR2 is SYGVNS in the germline V gene. The ends were cut back, 6 bases at V and 8 bases at J, with 11 bases in the middle. CDR3 length equals 12 residues. CDR3 sequence reads: CASSEEVDEQFF. The CDR3, as DNA: TGTGCCAGCAGCGAGGAGGTCGATGAGCAGTTCTTC.

This chain uses TRBV2 with TRBJ1-5; 8 bases match TRBD1. Losses at the gene ends were 8 bases for V and 2 bases for J; bases not matched to a gene: 17. The CDR3 consists of 18 residues. Germline V gene sequence: CDR1 SNHLY, CDR2 FYNNEI. The CDR3 reads CASCLPENRGVGNQPQHF. CDR3 nucleotide sequence: TGTGCCAGCTGTTTACCAGAAAACAGGGGGGTGGGCAATCAGCCCCAGCATTTT.

This clonotype was detected a few times. The chain carries TRBV20-1 and TRBJ2-5; perhaps TRBD2 as D (6 bases). Per germline, CDR1 DFQATT and CDR2 SNEGSKA (reference sequence). V was shortened by 3 bases and J by 3 bases, with 11 bases between the two germline ends. CDR3 length: 13 amino acids. The CDR3 spells CSASLLAKETQYF. DNA of the CDR3: TGCAGTGCTAGCTTACTAGCAAAAGAGACCCAGTACTTC.

This clonotype was seen a few times. The chain employs TRBV7-2 and TRBJ1-2; 12 positions match TRBD1. The J segment lost 6 bases and the V segment lost 0 bases, leaving 5 bases of the junction unmatched. Germline values: CDR1 SGHTA, CDR2 FQGNSA. There are 16 residues in the CDR3. The CDR3 nucleotides are TGTGCCAGCAGCTTAGCGTGGGACAGGGGGCGCGATGGCTACACCTTC. This gives the protein CASSLAWDRGRDGYTF.

This clonotype was recorded a few times. V and J are TRBV18 and TRBJ1-1; no clear D gene. Germline CDR1 KGHSH, CDR2 LQKENI. V lost 2 bases and J 4 bases, leaving 11 bases between the germline ends. This CDR3 region has 14 residues. The CDR3 sequence: CASSPGSSATEAFF. In DNA form, the CDR3 reads TGTGCCAGCTCACCAGGAAGTTCGGCCACTGAAGCTTTCTTT.

The table lists this clonotype with many counts. The J gene is TRBJ1-2, the V gene TRBV28; D unresolved. This CDR3 comprises 11 residues. V lost 3 bases and J lost 5, with 4 bases in between. From germline, CDR1 is MDHEN and CDR2 SYDVKM. The CDR3 loop is CASSFEYGYTF. Written as DNA, the CDR3 is TGTGCCAGCAGTTTTGAGTATGGCTACACCTTC.

This clonotype was recorded many times. The chain combines TRBV27 with TRBJ1-3; TRBD1 matches 8 bases. The V and J ends lost 5 bases and 0 bases, in that order; junction bases with no gene match: 3. The germline V gene encodes CDR1 MNHEY and CDR2 SMNVEV (reference sequence). The length of the CDR3 is 15 residues. For the CDR3, the DNA is TGTGCCAGCAGTACTACAGGGGGCTCTGGAAACACCATATATTTT. Translated: CASSTTGGSGNTIYF.

This clonotype has more than one count but fewer than ten. The chain recombines TRBV11-2 with TRBJ2-6; 9 bases fit TRBD1. CDR3 length: 16 residues. The J segment lost 2 bases and the V segment lost 4 bases, leaving 3 bases of the junction unmatched. CDR1 is SGHAT and CDR2 is FQNNGV in the germline V gene. This CDR3 is CASSSYRGPGANVLTF. The CDR3 nucleotides are TGTGCCAGCAGCTCCTACAGGGGGCCTGGGGCCAACGTCCTGACTTTC.